The 3 T cell receptor beta chains listed next were all sequenced from one sample in a study of cytomegalovirus exposure and HLA in healthy donors. PCR amplification relied on 60 Vbeta primers (plus 13 Jbeta primers). Profiling relied on immunoSEQ multiplex PCR, and the TCRdb table lists in-frame clones only, not all of them. The sample gives about 40,000 clones, less than 85% of which show up once; 10% is in the top ten. The sample consisted of PBMCs. All receptors come from a woman aged 18-29 years in good health and CMV-seropositive.

The genes are TRBV7-2 and TRBJ2-2; TRBD2 is a possible D gene (7 bases). V gave up 5 bases and J gave up 4 bases, with 20 bases separating them. This CDR3 is built from 17 residues. Looked up from germline, CDR1 is SGHTA and CDR2 is FQGNSA. CDR3 in DNA: TGTGCCAGCAGCCCTTCCCCCGGGGGGCCGGCCACCGGGGAGCTGTTTTTT. The encoded protein is CASSPSPGGPATGELFF.

The V gene is TRBV30, the J gene TRBJ2-6; unclear D gene. V was shortened by 5 bases and J by 1 base, with 15 bases between the two germline ends. The CDR3 loop spans 16 amino acids. Germline V gene lookup returns CDR1 GTSNPN and CDR2 SVGIG (reference sequence). CDR3 region: CAWGPPPSSGANVLTF. CDR3 nucleotides: TGTGCCTGGGGGCCCCCACCCAGTTCTGGGGCCAACGTCCTGACTTTC.

The chain employs TRBV19 and TRBJ2-5; D is unclear. The DNA end favors TRBJ2-7, so the J call may be wrong. This CDR3 comprises 13 residues. Germline values: CDR1 LNHDA, CDR2 SQIVND (reference sequence). The CDR3 loop reads CASSPSLNYEQYF. The CDR3 DNA is TGTGCCAGTAGCCCTTCCCTTAACTACGAGCAGTACTTC.